This entry lists 3 T cell receptor beta chains sequenced from one sample in a study of blood T cells in healthy people across ages. The authors ran a second PCR of 7 to 11 cycles using a sample-barcoded 5' primer and a J-beta primer mix. TCRdb re-called the 5' RACE reads with MiXCR, one entry per CDR3 protein. The data hold 550,000 to 700,000 distinct CDR3 sequences, with 25% to 30% observed a single time. Sequencing used blood. The source of these receptors is a woman aged 70-85 years in good health.

This clonotype was detected only a few times. One junction end disagrees with the germline gene, perhaps due to a read error. The chain carries TRBV18 and TRBJ2-5, with 10 nucleotides matching TRBD1. CDR1 KGHSH and CDR2 LQKENI come from the germline V gene. The CDR3 sequence is 15 residues long. The CDR3 coding sequence is TGTGCCAGCTCATCAGGACAGGGGGTGACAGAGACCCGGTACTTC. This sequence encodes CASSSGQGVTETRYF.

The V and J genes are TRBV7-6 and TRBJ2-7; D is unclear. V was shortened by 4 bases and J by 3 bases, with 10 bases between the two germline ends. The CDR3 is made up of 13 amino acids. CDR1 is SGHVS, CDR2 FNYEAQ, per germline. CDR3 region: CASSSFGDYEQYF. The CDR3 nucleotides are TGTGCCAGCAGCTCCTTTGGGGACTACGAGCAGTACTTC.

Comments on this clonotype: A much larger clone is a single base away; this may be a read error. V and J are TRBV3-1 and TRBJ2-5; D unresolved. V lost 3 bases and J lost 4, with 12 bases in between. There are 14 residues in the CDR3. The V gene's germline CDR1 is LGHDT and CDR2 YNNKEL (reference sequence). The chain's CDR3 is CASSQQPAPETQYF. The CDR3, as DNA: TGTGCCAGCAGCCAGCAACCTGCCCCAGAGACCCAGTACTTC.